Following are 2 T cell receptor beta chains from one sample sequenced in a study of T cells in Graves' hyperthyroidism and ophthalmopathy. From RNA transcripts, TCR beta CDR3 regions were amplified. Carried out on the TCR CDR3, a first-round RT-PCR used the HTBI primer set. Via MiXCR, TCRdb re-called the multiplex PCR reads, giving one row per CDR3 protein. Here the sample spans hundreds of thousands of distinct CDR3 sequences, roughly 15% being singletons. The sequencing sample was made of blood. Receptors were obtained from a woman between 40 and 55 years old with Graves' ophthalmopathy.

The V and J genes are TRBV12-5 and TRBJ1-4; no reliable D call. V was shortened by 0 bases and J by 7 bases, with 15 bases between the two germline ends. This CDR3 region has 16 residues. Germline CDR1 reads LGHNT; CDR2 reads FRNRAP. CDR3 nucleotide sequence: TGTGCTAGTGGTTTGGTGTCCAATTCGGGGTTTGAAAAACTGTTTTTT. Translation: CASGLVSNSGFEKLFF.

This clonotype was seen only a few times. DNA for the CDR3: TGTGCCAGCAGCAAGAGGGCGGGGGGGCCGTACGAGCAGTACTTC. Translation: CASSKRAGGPYEQYF. The J gene is TRBJ2-7, the V gene TRBV12-3 or TRBV12-4; 9 bases are shared with TRBD2. V trimming: 6 bases; J trimming: 4 bases; junction bases outside the gene matches: 10. The CDR3 runs to 15 residues.